This passage covers 26 T cell receptor beta chains from one sample sequenced in a study of blood T cell repertoires in COVID-19. Generated by immunoSEQ multiplex PCR, the TCRdb table keeps only in-frame clones and is missing some. The sample lists about 72,000 clones, roughly 80% occurring once. Sequenced: peripheral blood. These receptors came from a human donor in a cohort sampled during active COVID-19.

The V call is TRBV19, the J call TRBJ2-3; D gene uncertain. Germline CDR1 is LNHDA and CDR2 is SQIVND (reference sequence). Trimming removed 5 bases from V and 5 bases from J, with 26 bases in between. CDR3 length: 18 residues. CDR3 coding DNA: TGTGCCAGTAGTCCCAAACCTGGGCCAGTCCTCGTTCTAGATACGCAGTATTTT. Translation: CASSPKPGPVLVLDTQYF. Full variable domain (outside the CDR3, taken from reference TRBV19 and TRBJ2-3): DGGITQSPKYLFRKEGQNVTLSCEQNLNHDAMYWYRQDPGQGLRLIYYSQIVNDFQKGDIAEGYSVSREKKESFPLTVTSAQKNPTAFYLCASSPKPGPVLVLDTQYFGPGTRLTVL.

J is TRBJ2-7 and V is TRBV5-1; tentatively, D is TRBD2 (7 bases). Trimming stripped 1 base from V and 3 bases from J, with 11 bases between. Germline CDR1 and CDR2: SGHRS and YFSETQ. CDR3 length: 14 residues. Written as DNA, the CDR3 is TGCGCCAGCAGCTTGACAGGGAGGGGCTACGAGCAGTACTTC. Protein sequence: CASSLTGRGYEQYF.

The chain uses TRBV9 and TRBJ2-7; weak D call: TRBD1 (5 bases). Trimming removed 4 bases from V and 1 base from J, with 12 bases in between. In germline, CDR1 is SGDLS, CDR2 YYNGEE. This CDR3 is built from 14 residues. CDR3 in amino acids: CASSPFRQSYEQYF. The CDR3 DNA reads as TGTGCCAGCAGCCCCTTCAGACAGTCCTACGAGCAGTACTTC.

Only a few counts were recorded for this clone. The chain couples TRBV7-9 to TRBJ2-3; D is possibly TRBD2 (5 bases). The germline CDR1 and CDR2 sequences are SEHNR and FQNEAQ (reference sequence). The CDR3 length is 14 residues. With 1 base removed from V and 4 bases from J, the gap between germline ends came to 9 bases. The CDR3 region has the DNA TGTGCCAGCAGCTTAGTCGGGAACGCAGATACGCAGTATTTT. Its protein product is CASSLVGNADTQYF.

This rearrangement joins TRBV12-5 to TRBJ1-1; tentative D call: TRBD1 (6 bases). V was shortened by 7 bases and J by 2 bases, with 8 bases between the two germline ends. Germline CDR1 and CDR2: LGHNT and FRNRAP. The CDR3 runs 12 residues. DNA for the CDR3: TGTGCTAGTGCAGGGGACAACACTGAAGCTTTCTTT. Its protein product is CASAGDNTEAFF.

This clone was counted between two and nine times. The rearrangement joins TRBV4-1 to TRBJ2-7, with D possibly matching TRBD2 (7 bases). The CDR3 is 17 residues long. V was clipped by 0 bases and J by 4 bases, with 19 bases between them. Looked up from germline, CDR1 is MGHRA and CDR2 is YSYEKL. The CDR3 loop reads CASSQEIGGLYFYEQYF. DNA for the CDR3: TGCGCCAGCAGCCAAGAGATCGGGGGGCTTTATTTTTACGAGCAGTACTTC.

On this clone itself: At one of its ends the junction is not consistent with the germline gene, which may arise from a read error. The chain combines TRBV10-1 with TRBJ1-2; 8 nucleotides agree with TRBD1. This CDR3 is 13 amino acids long. CDR1 is WNHNN, CDR2 SYGVQD, per germline (reference sequence). The chain's CDR3 is CASSQGANYGYTF. CDR3 nucleotide sequence: TGCGCCAGCTCGCAGGGGGCTAATTATGGCTACACCTTC.

The V gene is TRBV4-3, the J gene TRBJ2-7, with 8 bases that match TRBD1. V was clipped by 2 bases and J by 3 bases; unmatched bases: 6. Germline V lookup: CDR1 LGHNA, CDR2 YSLEER. The length of the CDR3 is 15 residues. For the CDR3, the DNA is TGCGCCAGCAGCCAAAGACCTGGACAGGGCTACGAGCAGTACTTC. Translation gives CASSQRPGQGYEQYF.

This clone has a handful of counts. The chain carries TRBV11-3 and TRBJ1-1; D is undetermined. Germline V gene lookup returns CDR1 SGHNT and CDR2 YENEEA. Deletions cut 1 base from V and 1 base from J, with 7 bases between. This CDR3 spans 14 amino acids. Written as DNA, the CDR3 is TGTGCCAGCAGCTTAGGCCAAGCGAACACTGAAGCTTTCTTT. Its protein is CASSLGQANTEAFF.

In DNA form, the CDR3 reads TGCGCCAGCAGTCAAAGGACTTGGGACAGGGGGCTGTTTACTGAAGCTTTCTTT. This sequence encodes CASSQRTWDRGLFTEAFF. The V call is TRBV23-1, the J call TRBJ1-1; 12 bases agree with TRBD1. TRBV23-1 is filed as an ORF, its function uncertain. J gave up 5 bases and V 2 bases, and 12 bases lay outside the gene matches. This CDR3 is 18 amino acids long.

This rearrangement joins TRBV7-3 to TRBJ2-2, with TRBD1 identical over 7 bases. Losses at the gene ends were 5 bases for V and 4 bases for J; bases not matched to a gene: 7. The CDR3 is 15 residues long. The germline V gene encodes CDR1 SGHTA and CDR2 FQGTGA. The CDR3 is CASSPTGALTGELFF. DNA of the CDR3: TGTGCCAGCAGCCCCACAGGGGCGCTCACCGGGGAGCTGTTTTTT.

The chain carries TRBV29-1 and TRBJ2-7, with 9 bases lining up with TRBD2. Germline lookup yields CDR1 SQVTM and CDR2 ANQGSEA. This CDR3 has 13 amino acids. V dropped 6 bases and J dropped 4; count of bases not matched to a gene: 7. CDR3 residues: CSVTSGLSYEQYF. The CDR3 DNA follows: TGCAGCGTGACTAGCGGACTATCTTACGAGCAGTACTTC.

This chain joins TRBV2 and TRBJ1-2; the match to TRBD1 covers 7 bases. CDR1 and CDR2 (germline): SNHLY, FYNNEI. J was trimmed by 3 bases and V by 3 bases; bases with no gene match: 4. This CDR3 has 14 amino acids. CDR3 DNA: TGTGCCAGCAGTGAGACAGGGTATGACTATGGCTACACCTTC. It codes for CASSETGYDYGYTF.

The chain couples TRBV19 to TRBJ1-4, with D possibly matching TRBD1 (5 bases). Germline V gives CDR1 LNHDA, CDR2 SQIVND (reference sequence). V was trimmed by 6 bases and J by 4 bases, leaving 15 bases between them. CDR3 length: 15 amino acids. CDR3 DNA: TGTGCCAGTAGCCCGGGGGAGGCCGTTAATGAAAAACTGTTTTTT. As protein: CASSPGEAVNEKLFF.

This chain links TRBV4-2 with TRBJ2-1; 14 bases map to TRBD2. Germline lookup yields CDR1 LGHNA and CDR2 YNFKEQ. Losses at the gene ends were 4 bases for V and 0 bases for J; bases not matched to a gene: 8. The CDR3 spans 19 residues. DNA for the CDR3: TGTGCCAGCAGCCGAGGACTAGCGGGGGGCCCGAGCTCCTACAATGAGCAGTTCTTC. Protein product: CASSRGLAGGPSSYNEQFF.

The chain recombines TRBV30 with TRBJ2-7; D unclear. The V end lost 0 bases, the J end lost 6 bases, and 12 bases lay between the germline ends. The CDR3 length is 13 residues. Germline lookup yields CDR1 GTSNPN and CDR2 SVGIG (reference sequence). The CDR3 DNA sequence: TGTGCCTGGAGTGTCCGAGGCGGTCGCGAGCAGTACTTC. It yields the protein CAWSVRGGREQYF.

This chain connects TRBV5-6 to TRBJ1-6; 8 nucleotides line up with TRBD1. This CDR3 region has 14 residues. Germline trimming cut 4 bases from V and 10 bases from J; bases unmatched to any gene: 7. Germline CDR1 SGHDT, CDR2 YYEEEE. This CDR3 reads CASSTDRGKSPLHF. The CDR3 region has the DNA TGTGCCAGCAGCACCGACAGGGGAAAATCACCCCTCCACTTT. The whole variable domain, remainder taken from reference TRBV5-6 and TRBJ1-6, is DAGVTQSPTHLIKTRGQQVTLRCSPKSGHDTVSWYQQALGQGPQFIFQYYEEEERQRGNFPDRFSGHQFPNYSSELNVNALLLGDSALYLCASSTDRGKSPLHFGNGTRLTVT.

The gene calls are TRBV5-6 and TRBJ1-2; possibly TRBD1 for D (5 bases). This CDR3 region has 13 residues. V shed 0 bases and J shed 8 bases, with 11 bases lying between them. Germline CDR1 and CDR2: SGHDT and YYEEEE. In nucleotides, the CDR3 is TGTGCCAGCAGCTTGGTCGGGGGTGAGGGCTACACCTTC. Encoded protein: CASSLVGGEGYTF.

The chain has TRBV6-2 or TRBV6-3 and TRBJ2-7; unclear D gene. Germline lookup yields CDR1 MNHEY and CDR2 SVGEGT. The CDR3 is made up of 15 amino acids. Trimming took off 5 bases at V and 9 bases at J, with 23 bases between the two ends. CDR3 DNA sequence: TGTGCCAGCAGTGCAGCCGGCACAGCCCTCCCGGTGCAGTACTTC. Its translation: CASSAAGTALPVQYF.

The chain is built from TRBV12-5 and TRBJ2-5, with 9 bases matching TRBD2. From germline, CDR1 is LGHNT and CDR2 FRNRAP. The CDR3 spans 18 residues. V lost 2 bases and J lost 4; bases outside the gene matches: 14. CDR3 sequence (DNA): TGTGCTAGTGGTTTGTTCCCTGGTGGTAGCGGGGGTGTAGAGACCCAGTACTTC. Translating it yields CASGLFPGGSGGVETQYF.

J is TRBJ1-1 and V is TRBV29-1; tentative D call: TRBD1 (5 bases). Germline V gives CDR1 SQVTM, CDR2 ANQGSEA. V lost 6 bases and J lost 1, with 12 bases in between. There are 13 residues in the CDR3. The CDR3 loop reads CSVTKTGNTEAFF. CDR3 coding DNA: TGCAGCGTAACAAAAACAGGGAACACTGAAGCTTTCTTT. Filled out from reference TRBV29-1 and TRBJ1-1, the complete variable domain reads SAVISQKPSRDICQRGTSLTIQCQVDSQVTMMFWYRQQPGQSLTLIATANQGSEATYESGFVIDKFPISRPNLTFSTLTVSNMSPEDSSIYLCSVTKTGNTEAFFGQGTRLTVV.

The gene calls are TRBV9 and TRBJ1-2; a possible D gene is TRBD1 (6 bases). V gave up 6 bases and J gave up 4 bases, with 16 bases separating them. From germline, CDR1 is SGDLS and CDR2 YYNGEE. The CDR3 contains 14 residues. The CDR3 here is CASTVGDTSYGYTF. The CDR3 region has the DNA TGTGCCAGCACCGTCGGGGACACTAGCTATGGCTACACCTTC.

The chain uses TRBV6-5 and TRBJ1-2; D is unresolved. With 2 bases removed from V and 3 bases from J, the gap between germline ends came to 10 bases. The CDR3 is made up of 14 amino acids. The germline gives CDR1 MNHEY, CDR2 SVGAGI. CDR3 nucleotide sequence: TGTGCCAGCAGTTACGAGGGAGGCGACTATGGCTACACCTTC. It translates to CASSYEGGDYGYTF.

The chain has TRBV5-4 and TRBJ1-1, with TRBD1 matching 9 bases. Germline lookup yields CDR1 SGHNT and CDR2 YYREEE (reference sequence). The CDR3 sequence is 15 residues long. V lost 4 bases and J lost 3; bases outside the gene matches: 7. The CDR3 here is CASSQLTGGYTEAFF. DNA for the CDR3: TGTGCCAGCAGCCAATTAACAGGGGGCTACACTGAAGCTTTCTTT.

This clone has only a few counts. The chain combines TRBV10-2 with TRBJ2-6; 11 nucleotides match TRBD1. The germline V gene has CDR1 WSHSY and CDR2 SAAADI. V shed 6 bases, J shed 3 bases, and the junction held 7 bases outside the gene matches. The CDR3 has 17 amino acids. The DNA for the CDR3 is TGCGCCAGCAGGAGGACAGGGGGCGGAGGTGGGGCCAACGTCCTGACTTTC. Translation gives CASRRTGGGGGANVLTF.

A word on this clone: One end of the junction varies from germline; a read error may be responsible. The rearrangement joins TRBV7-6 to TRBJ1-1; 9 nucleotides line up with TRBD1. Per the germline V gene, CDR1 is SGHVS and CDR2 is FNYEAQ. This CDR3 is 12 amino acids long. CDR3 in DNA: TGTGCCAGCAGTTTAGACAGGGGGGAAGCTTTCTTT. It yields the protein CASSLDRGEAFF.